This T cell receptor (beta chain) was obtained from a study of CD8 T cells in ankylosing spondylitis. With 7 bases clipped from V and 3 bases from J, the junction kept 6 bases outside the gene matches. The CDR3 runs to 12 residues. Germline CDR1 and CDR2: SQVTM and ANQGSEA. MiXCR was run by TCRdb on the 5' RACE reads, yielding one entry per CDR3 protein. The sample lists roughly 230,000 distinct CDR3 sequences, 15% to 20% seen once, with more than 25% in the top ten. Sequenced material: blood, either unsorted or a sorted T cell fraction (not recorded which). The receptor comes from a male donor with ankylosing spondylitis or in good health (not recorded which). The chain carries TRBV29-1 and TRBJ2-7; 7 bases are shared with TRBD1. The CDR3 is CSDRQGVYEQYF. The CDR3 DNA sequence: TGCAGCGACAGACAGGGAGTCTACGAGCAGTACTTC.